This T cell receptor (beta chain) derives from a study of T cell repertoires in cytomegalovirus infection. On the study more broadly: CMV infection together with matching HLA type was indicated by public TCR beta signatures.

Remarks on this clonotype: Its specificity is unknown.

The CDR3 totals 16 residues. V dropped 0 bases and J dropped 1 base, with 14 bases sitting between them. Germline V lookup: CDR1 DFQATT, CDR2 SNEGSKA (reference sequence). TCRdb redid the calling of the reads with MiXCR, one entry per CDR3 protein. The sample has approximately 990,000 distinct CDR3 sequences; around a third are singletons. The chain is built from TRBV20-1 and TRBJ2-3, with TRBD2 as a possible D gene (5 bases). The clonotype was recovered from a human donor in good health (CMV status not recorded). Some clones in this sample may be carry-over from other donors' samples. This sample comprised cultured CD8+ T cells from PBMCs, obtained from culture after CMV antigen stimulation. The CDR3 DNA follows: TGCAGTGCTAGAGATCGGGGTGTCGCGGGCACAGATACGCAGTATTTT. Its translation is CSARDRGVAGTDTQYF.